The next 7 T cell receptor beta chains were all read from a single sample in a study of T cell responses to AZD1222 COVID-19 vaccine (dated by TCRdb to the early 2020s). Library preparation employed the immunoSEQ multiplex PCR assay. TCRdb carries this immuneACCESS record with in-frame sequences only. Its versions omit some clonotypes, under half of them owing to an unresolved V gene in the studies checked, with the rest unexplained. The sample table holds hundreds of thousands of clones, of which 90% to 95% were seen once. Roughly 0.99% of the sample lies in the top ten. The time point label of this sample denotes: baseline before first vaccination. The treatment or condition label on this specimen signifies: meningococcal conjugate vaccine given as trial control. The sequences come from peripheral blood, collected on day 0 of MenACWY control vaccination. The receptors shown here come from an adult in good health.

The genes are TRBV7-8 and TRBJ2-7; unclear D gene. This CDR3 region has 13 residues. CDR1 SGHVS and CDR2 FQNEAQ come from the germline V gene. V dropped 1 base and J dropped 2 bases, with 6 bases sitting between them. The CDR3 is CASSLDRPYEQYF. The CDR3 DNA sequence: TGTGCCAGCAGCTTAGACAGACCCTACGAGCAGTACTTC.

V gene TRBV6-5 combines with J gene TRBJ2-2; 8 nucleotides line up with TRBD1. Germline V gives CDR1 MNHEY, CDR2 SVGAGI. The CDR3 extends over 15 amino acids. Trimming at V came to 8 bases and at J to 5 bases, leaving 10 bases not matched to a gene. The CDR3 sequence: CASRPATGATGELFF. The CDR3 region has the DNA TGTGCCAGCCGGCCGGCGACAGGGGCGACCGGGGAGCTGTTTTTT.

The genes are TRBV5-1 and TRBJ1-6; D is ambiguous. Germline V lookup: CDR1 SGHRS, CDR2 YFSETQ. V was clipped by 1 base and J by 12 bases, with 11 bases between them. The CDR3 is 13 residues long. CDR3 in amino acids: CASSLSPGQPLHF. The CDR3 DNA is TGCGCCAGCAGCTTGTCTCCGGGTCAACCCCTCCACTTT.

The chain is built from TRBV28 and TRBJ1-1; a possible D gene is TRBD1 (5 bases). Germline CDR1 reads MDHEN; CDR2 reads SYDVKM. Trimming took off 10 bases at V and 1 base at J, with 10 bases between the two ends. This CDR3 spans 12 amino acids. The CDR3 spells CATGRPNTEAFF. The CDR3 DNA reads TGTGCCACGGGACGGCCGAACACTGAAGCTTTCTTT.

The rearrangement links TRBV4-1 to TRBJ2-1; D is unclear. Germline V CDR1 and CDR2: MGHRA, YSYEKL. V lost 1 base, J lost 4 bases, and 14 bases lay in between. CDR3 length: 16 amino acids. The CDR3 region is CASSQVQALRYNEQFF. In DNA, the CDR3 is TGCGCCAGCAGCCAAGTCCAGGCCTTGAGGTACAATGAGCAGTTCTTC.

This clone occurred a few times. The rearrangement joins TRBV11-3 to TRBJ1-6; D is uncertain. CDR1 and CDR2 from the germline V gene are SGHNT and YENEEA. This CDR3 is built from 14 residues. V shed 3 bases and J shed 5 bases, with 8 bases lying between them. In nucleotides, the CDR3 is TGTGCCAGCAGCTTCCCTCACGATAATTCACCCCTCCACTTT. Encoded protein: CASSFPHDNSPLHF.

Regarding this clone: Its ends do not fully match the called genes, so a read error is possible. The V gene is TRBV10-3, the J gene TRBJ1-1, with D possibly being TRBD1 (6 bases). The CDR3 sequence is 16 residues long. From germline, CDR1 is ENHRY and CDR2 SYGVKD. CDR3 DNA sequence: TGTGCCACCAGTGAGTCGAGGGGGGCCTTGAACACTGAAGCTTTCTTT. Translated: CATSESRGALNTEAFF.